This is a list of T cell receptor beta chains from one sample in a study of beta chain features in type 1 diabetes. Method: immunoSEQ multiplex PCR; TCRdb's copy keeps in-frame clones and lacks some. This table holds under 400,000 clones, around a fifth found once. The sample taken for sequencing was naive CD4+ T cells from blood. The receptors here all came from a woman between 18 and 30 years old in good health. Each CDR3 is given with its conserved first and last residue. The order of the fields is V gene, D gene, J gene, clone size, CDR3 DNA, CDR3 protein. A D gene is named only where the DNA matches it firmly. Some rows mark clone size as missing; the rest say once, few, many or name a class of expanded clone.

TRBV2	TRBD1	TRBJ1-2	few	TGTGCCAGCAGTGAACAGGGGGCCTTCTATGGCTACACCTTC	CASSEQGAFYGYTF
TRBV6-1	NA	TRBJ2-1	NA	TGTGCCAGCAGTCAGCAGGGGAATGAGCAGTTCTTC	CASSQQGNEQFF
TRBV6-5	TRBD1	TRBJ2-3	NA	TGTGCCAGCAGGGGGCAGGGGGTCACAGATACGCAGTATTTT	CASRGQGVTDTQYF
TRBV2	TRBD2	TRBJ2-1	NA	TGTGCCATCCTGACTAGCGGGAGTACCAATGAGCAGTTCTTC	CAILTSGSTNEQFF
TRBV18	TRBD1	TRBJ1-1	NA	TGTGCCAGCTCACCGGCAGGGGGGAACACTGAAGCTTTCTTT	CASSPAGGNTEAFF
TRBV27	TRBD2	TRBJ2-1	NA	TGTGCCAGCAGTTTAGCGGGGGGTGGTGAGCAGTTCTTC	CASSLAGGGEQFF
TRBV29-1	TRBD2	TRBJ2-7	few	TGCAGCGTTGATCCAGCGGGATGGAGCTCCTACGAGCAGTACTTC	CSVDPAGWSSYEQYF
TRBV19	NA	TRBJ2-1	NA	TGTGCCAGTAGTATCGGACAGATTCCTACCAATGAGCAGTTCTTC	CASSIGQIPTNEQFF
TRBV27	TRBD1	TRBJ1-1	NA	TGTGCCAGCAGTAGGACAGGGGCATTGAACACTGAAGCTTTCTTT	CASSRTGALNTEAFF
TRBV30	TRBD1	TRBJ2-7	NA	TGTGCCTGGAGTCGCCCCGGGACAGGGGTGGACGAGCAGTACTTC	CAWSRPGTGVDEQYF
TRBV9	NA	TRBJ2-7	NA	TGTGCCAGCAGCGTAGAGGCGGATAGCTCCTACGAGCAGTACTTC	CASSVEADSSYEQYF
TRBV5-4	NA	TRBJ2-7	NA	TGTGCCAGCAGCTTGGACGGGGGTGGCGTCTACGAGCAGTACTTC	CASSLDGGGVYEQYF
TRBV7-9	TRBD1	TRBJ1-1	NA	TGTGCCAGCAGCTCGACAGGGTTCCTCTCTCACACTGAAGCTTTCTTT	CASSSTGFLSHTEAFF
TRBV5-4	NA	TRBJ1-2	few	TGTGCCAGCAGCTTTCGGGGAGGTGGCTACACCTTC	CASSFRGGGYTF
TRBV5-6	NA	TRBJ1-1	NA	TGTGCCAGCAGTTTTCAGGCATCGACTGAAGCTTTCTTT	CASSFQASTEAFF
TRBV4-1	NA	TRBJ1-2	few	TGCGCCAGCAGCCAAGGCAAGGCTAAGGGGAACTATGGCTACACCTTC	CASSQGKAKGNYGYTF
TRBV5-6	NA	TRBJ2-1	NA	TGTGCCAGCAGCTTGGGTCTAGACGTGCGGAATGAGCAGTTCTTC	CASSLGLDVRNEQFF
TRBV18	TRBD1	TRBJ2-7	few	TGTGCCAGCTCACCGGGACAGAGATCCTACGAGCAGTACTTC	CASSPGQRSYEQYF
TRBV6-1	TRBD2	TRBJ2-2	few	TGTGCCAGCCAGCGGGGTTTCAACACCGGGGAGCTGTTTTTT	CASQRGFNTGELFF
TRBV16	TRBD1	TRBJ1-5	NA	TGTGCCAGCAGCCGTGGACAGGTTATCCATCAGCCCCAGCATTTT	CASSRGQVIHQPQHF
TRBV15	TRBD1	TRBJ2-3	NA	TGTGCCACCAGCCTAGACAGGGGCACAGATACGCAGTATTTT	CATSLDRGTDTQYF
TRBV12-5	NA	TRBJ2-1	few	TGTGCTAGTTTAGGGGCTTCAGAGCAGTTCTTC	CASLGASEQFF
TRBV7-3	NA	TRBJ2-3	NA	TGTGCCAGCAGCTCGAGGACAGGCACAGATACGCAGTATTTT	CASSSRTGTDTQYF
TRBV9	TRBD1	TRBJ1-1	NA	TGTGCCAGCAGACGGACAGGGAGTAACACTGAAGCTTTCTTT	CASRRTGSNTEAFF
TRBV7-2	TRBD2	TRBJ2-5	NA	TGTGCCAGCAGCGCACGGGGGGGCCAAGAGACCCAGTACTTC	CASSARGGQETQYF
TRBV5-1	TRBD1	TRBJ2-5	NA	TGCGCCAGCAGCTTGGGACAGGGTATAGAGACCCAGTACTTC	CASSLGQGIETQYF
TRBV9	TRBD2	TRBJ2-5	few	TGTGCCAGCAGCGTAGGCACTAGCGGGAGAGCGGGGACCCAGTACTTC	CASSVGTSGRAGTQYF
TRBV18	NA	TRBJ1-4	NA	TGTGCCAGCTCAACGACAGAAAATGAAAAACTGTTTTTT	CASSTTENEKLFF
TRBV18	NA	TRBJ2-3	few	TGTGCCAGCTCACCACCCGAGAGAGATACGCAGTATTTT	CASSPPERDTQYF
TRBV2	TRBD1	TRBJ1-5	NA	TGTGCCAGCAGCGGGACAGGGGGCAACCAGCCCCAGCATTTT	CASSGTGGNQPQHF
TRBV29-1	NA	TRBJ2-3	few	TGCAGCGTTGACAGGGCTACAGATACGCAGTATTTT	CSVDRATDTQYF
TRBV10-3	TRBD2	TRBJ2-7	NA	TGTGCCATCAGTTCTCCTAGCGGGGGTTCCTACGAGCAGTACTTC	CAISSPSGGSYEQYF
TRBV7-2	TRBD1	TRBJ1-1	few	TGTGCCAGCAGCTTAGGAGCCGGACAGGGGCACACTGAAGCTTTCTTT	CASSLGAGQGHTEAFF
TRBV7-9	TRBD1	TRBJ1-2	NA	TGTGCCAGCAGCCAAGCCGCGGGACAGGGCTACGGCTACACCTTC	CASSQAAGQGYGYTF
TRBV23-1	TRBD2	TRBJ2-3	NA	TGCGCCAGCAGTCAATCGGGTTGCGAGGCGGGGGGCCCAGATACGCAGTATTTT	CASSQSGCEAGGPDTQYF
TRBV2	TRBD2	TRBJ2-5	NA	TGTGCCAGCAGTAACCGAGCGGGAGGGGGCCCGGAGACCCAGTACTTC	CASSNRAGGGPETQYF
TRBV29-1	NA	TRBJ1-1	NA	TGCAGCGTTGAGCAGTTCCTGAACACTGAAGCTTTCTTT	CSVEQFLNTEAFF
TRBV5-6	TRBD1	TRBJ2-1	NA	TGTGCCAGCAGCCCAGGACAGGCCTTCAATGAGCAGTTCTTC	CASSPGQAFNEQFF
TRBV7-8	NA	TRBJ2-7	NA	TGTGCCAGCAGCTTTCGTTTCAACAGGGCTGGCGACGAGCAGTACTTC	CASSFRFNRAGDEQYF
TRBV12-5	NA	TRBJ1-2	NA	TGTGCTAGTGGTTTGGTAGGCACCTCGGGCTATGGCTACACCTTC	CASGLVGTSGYGYTF
TRBV4-1	NA	TRBJ2-3	NA	TGCGCCAGCAGCCAAGACAGTGGGAGGCGGGGAGATACGCAGTATTTT	CASSQDSGRRGDTQYF
TRBV7-2	TRBD1	TRBJ1-2	NA	TGTGCCAGCAGCCTACAGGGGCGAACTTTGTATGGCTACACCTTC	CASSLQGRTLYGYTF
TRBV2	NA	TRBJ2-4	few	TGTGCCAGCAGTGCGGACGGACTCGGGGACATTCAGTACTTC	CASSADGLGDIQYF
TRBV15	TRBD1	TRBJ2-7	NA	TGTGCCACCAGCCGACAGGGGGTCTCCTACGAGCAGTACTTC	CATSRQGVSYEQYF
TRBV2	NA	TRBJ2-2	few	TGTGCCAGTGGTACCGGTTTGTCCGGGGAGCTGTTTTTT	CASGTGLSGELFF
TRBV5-1	TRBD1	TRBJ2-1	NA	TGCGCCAGCAGCCTCCCTGGACAGGGGGTATACAATGAGCAGTTCTTC	CASSLPGQGVYNEQFF
TRBV5-4	TRBD1	TRBJ1-5	few	TGTGCCAGCAGCCCGGGACAGGGCGGACAGCCCCAGCATTTT	CASSPGQGGQPQHF
TRBV14	TRBD2	TRBJ2-5	NA	TGTGCCAGCAGCCCGGGGACTACACCACGAACCCAGTACTTC	CASSPGTTPRTQYF
TRBV5-1	NA	TRBJ2-2	few	TGCGCCAGCAGCTTGAGGACAGCCGTCACCGGGGAGCTGTTTTTT	CASSLRTAVTGELFF
TRBV30	NA	TRBJ2-7	NA	TGTGCCTGGAGTCAATCAGGTTTCATCTCCGAGCAGTACTTC	CAWSQSGFISEQYF